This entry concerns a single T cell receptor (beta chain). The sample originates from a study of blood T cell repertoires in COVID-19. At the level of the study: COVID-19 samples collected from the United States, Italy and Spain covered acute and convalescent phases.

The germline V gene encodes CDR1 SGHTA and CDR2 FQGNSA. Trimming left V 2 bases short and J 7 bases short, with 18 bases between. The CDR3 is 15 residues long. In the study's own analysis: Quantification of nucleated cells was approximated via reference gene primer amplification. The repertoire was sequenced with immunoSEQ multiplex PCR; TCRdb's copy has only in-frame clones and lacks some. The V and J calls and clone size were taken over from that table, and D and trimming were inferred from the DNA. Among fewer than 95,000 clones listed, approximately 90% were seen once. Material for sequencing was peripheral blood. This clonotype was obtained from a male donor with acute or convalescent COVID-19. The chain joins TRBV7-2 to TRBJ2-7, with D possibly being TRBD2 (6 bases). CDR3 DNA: TGTGCCAGCAGCTTAAATAACGGAGGGTCTCGAGAGCAGTACTTC. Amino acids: CASSLNNGGSREQYF. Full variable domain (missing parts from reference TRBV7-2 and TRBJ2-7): GAGVSQSPSNKVTEKGKDVELRCDPISGHTALYWYRQSLGQGLEFLIYFQGNSAPDKSGLPSDRFSAERTGGSVSTLTIQRTQQEDSAVYLCASSLNNGGSREQYFGPGTRLTVT.